Below, 27 T cell receptor beta chains from the same sample are listed, as sequenced in a study of cytomegalovirus exposure and HLA in healthy donors. The PCR ran on 60 Vbeta and 13 Jbeta primers. TCRdb's copy holds only in-frame clones and misses some; the assay was immunoSEQ multiplex PCR. The sample yields approximately 190,000 clones, around 85% seen once. Sequencing was done on a sample of PBMCs. The receptors here all came from a man in his forties or fifties in good health and CMV-seronegative.

J is TRBJ2-3 and V is TRBV28, with 7 bases fitting TRBD2. The trim removed 6 bases at V and 4 bases at J, leaving 7 bases unmatched. This CDR3 has 14 residues. Germline CDR1 MDHEN, CDR2 SYDVKM. The CDR3 nucleotides read TGTGCCAGCAGCTCCGCGGGGGTCCCAGATACGCAGTATTTT. Translation: CASSSAGVPDTQYF.

This chain uses TRBV6-4 with TRBJ1-5; TRBD1 matches at 7 bases. Looked up from germline, CDR1 is MRHNA and CDR2 is SNTAGT. CDR3 length: 14 residues. Trimming took 6 bases from V and 5 from J; bases not matched to a gene: 7. The CDR3 DNA reads as TGTGCCAGCAGGCGCGACAGGGTATATCAGCCCCAGCATTTT. Translating it yields CASRRDRVYQPQHF.

The chain is built from TRBV7-2 and TRBJ1-1, with D hard to call. Germline CDR1 SGHTA, CDR2 FQGNSA. This CDR3 has 13 residues. V was shortened by 3 bases and J by 3 bases, with 8 bases between the two germline ends. CDR3 nucleotides: TGTGCCAGCAGCTTGAGTTCGTACACTGAAGCTTTCTTT. Its protein is CASSLSSYTEAFF.

V usage is TRBV28 and J usage is TRBJ1-1; D is uncertain. This CDR3 region has 15 residues. In germline, CDR1 is MDHEN, CDR2 SYDVKM. V gave up 10 bases and J gave up 2 bases, with 20 bases separating them. The CDR3 loop reads CATNTRGEGNTEAFF. In nucleotides, the CDR3 is TGTGCCACCAACACTCGCGGGGAAGGCAACACTGAAGCTTTCTTT.

This clone has only one observation. The chain couples TRBV6-5 to TRBJ2-3, with D possibly matching TRBD2 (7 bases). The CDR3 loop spans 14 amino acids. Germline CDR1 and CDR2: MNHEY and SVGAGI. The V and J ends lost 10 bases and 2 bases respectively, with 16 bases between them. In DNA form, the CDR3 reads TGTGCCACCAGGGTCGGGGGGCTCACAGATACGCAGTATTTT. Translated, it gives CATRVGGLTDTQYF.

The chain employs TRBV18 and TRBJ2-7; 7 nucleotides match TRBD1. The germline gives CDR1 KGHSH, CDR2 LQKENI. This CDR3 comprises 15 residues. Trimming removed 5 bases from V and 5 bases from J; junction bases left unmatched: 12. CDR3 in amino acids: CASSSVQGRIHEQYF. Here the CDR3 DNA reads TGTGCCAGCTCATCCGTACAGGGGAGAATCCACGAGCAGTACTTC.

The chain has TRBV4-1 and TRBJ1-2, with D perhaps matching TRBD1 (6 bases). V gave up 0 bases and J gave up 8 bases, with 13 bases separating them. The CDR3 contains 14 residues. Germline CDR1 MGHRA, CDR2 YSYEKL. CDR3 loop: CASSQDDAGGGYTF. CDR3 DNA: TGCGCCAGCAGCCAAGATGACGCGGGGGGCGGCTACACCTTC.

The rearrangement joins TRBV6-5 to TRBJ2-3; 10 bases fit TRBD1. The CDR3 covers 15 residues. Germline CDR1 is MNHEY and CDR2 is SVGAGI. J gave up 2 bases and V 2 bases, and 1 base lay outside the gene matches. Here the CDR3 reads CASSYGQGDTDTQYF. CDR3 nucleotides: TGTGCCAGCAGTTACGGACAGGGGGACACAGATACGCAGTATTTT.

The rearrangement links TRBV9 to TRBJ2-7; weak D call: TRBD2 (5 bases). With 2 bases removed from V and 1 base from J, the gap between germline ends came to 10 bases. The CDR3 covers 14 residues. The germline CDR1 and CDR2 sequences are SGDLS and YYNGEE. The CDR3 protein is CASSVLGASYEQYF. The CDR3 bases are TGTGCCAGCAGCGTCCTGGGAGCTTCCTACGAGCAGTACTTC.

The V call is TRBV14, the J call TRBJ2-1, with D maybe TRBD2 (5 bases). Germline loops: CDR1 SGHDN, CDR2 FVKESK. The CDR3 totals 17 residues. V shed 0 bases and J shed 3 bases, with 15 bases lying between them. CDR3 region: CASSQESWAGHYNEQFF. CDR3 nucleotide sequence: TGTGCCAGCAGCCAAGAGTCTTGGGCGGGCCACTACAATGAGCAGTTCTTC.

The J gene is TRBJ2-2, the V gene TRBV7-2; 8 bases align to TRBD2. The V segment lost 1 base and the J segment 4 bases; nucleotides outside the gene matches: 8. Germline V gene data show CDR1 as SGHTA and CDR2 as FQGNSA. CDR3 length: 17 amino acids. The CDR3 protein is CASSLVGGAGSTGELFF. CDR3 nucleotides: TGTGCCAGCAGCTTAGTCGGGGGGGCCGGGAGCACCGGGGAGCTGTTTTTT.

This sequence joins TRBV4-2 and TRBJ2-5, with 8 bases aligning to TRBD1. Unmatched junction bases numbered 2, after V lost 3 bases and J lost 5 bases. This CDR3 region has 13 residues. The germline V gene encodes CDR1 LGHNA and CDR2 YNFKEQ. The CDR3 reads CASSHRTGETQYF. The CDR3 coding sequence is TGTGCCAGCAGCCATAGGACAGGGGAGACCCAGTACTTC.

Only a few counts were recorded for this clone. The rearrangement uses TRBV2 and TRBJ1-2; 7 positions agree with TRBD1. The CDR3 spans 15 residues. CDR1 is SNHLY and CDR2 is FYNNEI in the germline V gene. Trimming removed 5 bases from V and 6 bases from J; junction bases left unmatched: 12. The CDR3 coding sequence is TGTGCCAGCAGTTTAGACAGGGTACTTATCGATGGCTACACCTTC. Protein: CASSLDRVLIDGYTF.

The genes are TRBV7-9 and TRBJ2-7; 12 nucleotides line up with TRBD2. The CDR3 extends over 15 amino acids. Germline loops: CDR1 SEHNR, CDR2 FQNEAQ (reference sequence). Trimming removed 3 bases from V and 6 bases from J; junction bases left unmatched: 6. In nucleotides, the CDR3 is TGTGCCAGCAGCTTGCCGCTACTAGCGGGGGGCGAGCAGTACTTC. Amino acid sequence: CASSLPLLAGGEQYF.

The chain links TRBV5-4 to TRBJ2-1; TRBD2 agrees at 7 bases. V lost 2 bases and J lost 7; bases outside the gene matches: 15. Germline V gene sequence: CDR1 SGHNT, CDR2 YYREEE (reference sequence). There are 17 residues in the CDR3. CDR3 region: CASSFQRGVLYDNEQFF. DNA of the CDR3: TGTGCCAGCAGCTTCCAGCGGGGAGTCCTTTACGATAATGAGCAGTTCTTC.

CDR3 DNA sequence: TGCAGCGGACTGGGGCCTTACAATGAGCAGTTCTTC. Amino acid sequence: CSGLGPYNEQFF. The rearrangement joins TRBV29-1 to TRBJ2-1, with D perhaps matching TRBD1 (5 bases). This CDR3 contains 12 residues. V was trimmed by 7 bases and J by 4 bases, leaving 11 bases between them. Germline V lookup: CDR1 SQVTM, CDR2 ANQGSEA.

The CDR3 loop reads CARSLTGFCYTEAFF. CDR3 nucleotides: TGTGCCAGAAGCTTAACAGGGTTTTGTTACACTGAAGCTTTCTTT. The V gene is TRBV5-3, the J gene TRBJ1-1; a weak D match, TRBD1 (6 bases). TRBV5-3 is classed as an ORF, of uncertain function. Trimming cost V 2 bases and J 3 bases, with 14 bases left between them. The CDR3 extends over 15 amino acids.

The J gene is TRBJ2-7, the V gene TRBV5-1, with 9 nucleotides matching TRBD1. Losses at the gene ends were 2 bases for V and 5 bases for J; bases not matched to a gene: 8. The CDR3 spans 15 residues. Germline V CDR1 and CDR2: SGHRS, YFSETQ. The CDR3 here is CASSFLPGQGHEQYF. Here the CDR3 DNA reads TGCGCCAGCAGCTTTTTACCGGGACAGGGACACGAGCAGTACTTC.

The chain combines TRBV15 with TRBJ2-7; 8 nucleotides match TRBD1. The CDR3 is 16 amino acids. Germline assignment: CDR1 LNHNV and CDR2 YYDKDF (reference sequence). V was clipped by 0 bases and J by 7 bases; unmatched bases: 11. CDR3 residues: CATSRDRSGGLGEQYF. CDR3 DNA sequence: TGTGCCACCAGCAGAGATCGGTCAGGGGGCTTGGGGGAGCAGTACTTC.

The chain joins TRBV18 to TRBJ2-3; D is possibly TRBD2 (6 bases). This CDR3 spans 14 amino acids. The germline V and J ends were trimmed by 3 bases and 1 base, with 8 bases remaining between them. Per germline, CDR1 KGHSH and CDR2 LQKENI. CDR3: CASSPPSGTDTQYF. For the CDR3, the DNA is TGTGCCAGCTCACCCCCTAGCGGCACAGATACGCAGTATTTT.

The V gene is TRBV18, the J gene TRBJ2-7; D is perhaps TRBD2 (6 bases). With 5 bases removed from V and 1 base from J, the gap between germline ends came to 12 bases. The CDR3 has 14 residues. Per germline, CDR1 KGHSH and CDR2 LQKENI. CDR3 DNA: TGTGCCAGCTCATCCAGCGGGTATTCCTACGAGCAGTACTTC. Its protein product is CASSSSGYSYEQYF.

This rearrangement joins TRBV7-9 to TRBJ2-4; D is ambiguous. V gave up 5 bases and J gave up 0 bases, with 17 bases separating them. The CDR3 length is 17 residues. Looked up from germline, CDR1 is SEHNR and CDR2 is FQNEAQ (reference sequence). The DNA for the CDR3 is TGTGCCAGCAGCCCAAGCGACCTTTTTCTAGCCAAAAACATTCAGTACTTC. Its translation: CASSPSDLFLAKNIQYF.

V is TRBV6-5 and J is TRBJ2-2; D is unclear. The length of the CDR3 is 15 residues. Deletions cut 0 bases from V and 1 base from J, with 6 bases between. The germline gives CDR1 MNHEY, CDR2 SVGAGI. The CDR3 DNA reads as TGTGCCAGCAGTTACTCGGCAGGGAACACCGGGGAGCTGTTTTTT. Translation: CASSYSAGNTGELFF.

This clone showed up just a few times. V gene TRBV18 combines with J gene TRBJ2-1, with 7 bases identical to TRBD2. The V and J ends lost 5 bases and 4 bases, in that order; junction bases with no gene match: 5. The CDR3 contains 14 residues. Germline V gives CDR1 KGHSH, CDR2 LQKENI. The CDR3: CASSIRGDYNEQFF. CDR3 bases: TGTGCCAGCTCAATACGGGGGGATTACAATGAGCAGTTCTTC.

This clone turned up a few times. The CDR3 protein is CASSEAGLYGYTF. CDR3 DNA sequence: TGTGCCAGCTCTGAGGCAGGGTTGTATGGCTACACCTTC. The rearrangement uses TRBV18 and TRBJ1-2, with D possibly TRBD1 on 5 matching bases. Trimming removed 6 bases from V and 5 bases from J, with 13 bases in between. The germline V gene encodes CDR1 KGHSH and CDR2 LQKENI. CDR3 length equals 13 residues.

The chain employs TRBV27 and TRBJ2-7; 10 bases agree with TRBD1. CDR1 and CDR2 (germline): MNHEY, SMNVEV (reference sequence). The CDR3 consists of 18 residues. Trimming took 6 bases from V and 3 from J; bases not matched to a gene: 17. CDR3 coding DNA: TGTGCCAGCAGCCCAACGGCTCTCGGGACAGGGGCCTACTACGAGCAGTACTTC. Translation gives CASSPTALGTGAYYEQYF.

To note about this clone: One junction end does not reproduce the germline sequence, and a read error may be involved. The chain recombines TRBV7-9 with TRBJ2-7; 8 bases line up with TRBD1. The germline V gene has CDR1 SEHNR and CDR2 FQNEAQ (reference sequence). This CDR3 comprises 15 residues. CDR3 sequence: CSSSRGTGSFDEQYF. CDR3 coding DNA: TGTTCCAGCAGTCGCGGGACAGGATCCTTCGACGAGCAGTACTTC.